This T cell receptor (beta chain) was captured in a study of T cell clones after liver transplantation. Background on the study: TCRbeta sequencing after a pre-transplant mixed lymphocyte reaction identified graft-donor-reactive clones, later tracked in post-transplant blood. As an antigen-independent comparator, third-party-reactive TCRbeta sequences came from pre-transplant mixed lymphocyte reactions.

TCRdb's table, derived via immunoSEQ multiplex PCR, lists solely in-frame clones and lacks some. The sample has some 20,000 clones; over 70% are singletons. Germline CDR1 reads SQVTM; CDR2 reads ANQGSEA. V gave up 5 bases and J gave up 0 bases, with 12 bases separating them. The CDR3 is 14 amino acids. This clone was found once. Its cognate antigen is unknown. Points from the study as a whole: A significant post-transplant drop in circulating graft-donor-reactive CD4 TCRbeta sequences occurred in most of the 8 subjects.

The chain joins TRBV29-1 to TRBJ2-3, with D unclear. The source material was CD8+ T cells from blood, sampled before liver transplant. This clonotype was obtained from a human donor who received a liver transplant. CDR3 region: CSVRSATSTDTQYF. CDR3 DNA: TGCAGCGTTAGGAGCGCCACTAGCACAGATACGCAGTATTTT.